A single T cell receptor beta chain is shown here with its context. What this receptor recognizes is not known. Base qualities are not provided; no much larger clone lies one nucleotide away. Samples from volunteer blood donors who had recovered from COVID-19 were contributed by a second Seattle source. Whole blood was collected in K2EDTA tubes by collaborating institutions according to the institutions' own protocols. For TCRbeta analysis, collaborators shipped samples in one of three forms: frozen whole blood, isolated PBMCs, or DNA extracted from either of those sample types. The source of the sample is a study of blood T cell repertoires in COVID-19 (dated by TCRdb to 2020 to 2022). Study-wide context: The collaborator samples originated in the United States, Italy and Spain and spanned the acute and convalescent phases of COVID-19. The material from the prospective study consisted of cDNA or gDNA derived from T cells, B-cell-depleted T cells, or PBMCs. The dataset comprised deeply sampled blood TCRbeta repertoires from subjects exposed to, actively infected with, or recovered from COVID-19. The repertoires were released in a freely available public database intended as a resource for research on the immune response to SARS-CoV-2. Samples came from the ongoing ImmuneRACE study (first 160 participants) plus 1,254 subjects from 6 global collaborators. A de-identified subject ID, COVID-19 status, age in years and sex were almost always included in the sample metadata. Where HLA class I and class II types were available, the types were taken from metadata supplied by the sample provider, not from assay-based typing. Here is what the overall study found, with its caveats: The amount of clinical and demographic metadata varied by source and participant and was provided uncurated.

Ends trimmed: V by 1 base, J by 5 bases; bases unmatched to a gene: 14. Reading from cysteine to phenylalanine, the CDR3 counts 18 amino acids. The sequence is cut down to CDR3 DNA, 54 bases in frame from base 1. CDR1 and CDR2, looked up from the germline V gene, are LGHNA and YSLEER. TCRbeta CDR3 regions were amplified from genomic DNA by means of the immunoSEQ Assay, a bias-controlled multiplex PCR. As for the authors' bioinformatics: Within the assay, amplification of reference gene primers was used to estimate how many nucleated cells each sample contained. To quantify the absolute abundance of each unique TCRbeta CDR3 rearrangement, sequence reads were collapsed and filtered. For each sample, productive Simpson clonality was calculated as the square root of Simpson's diversity index across productive rearrangements. The source is immuneACCESS, and TCRdb retained only in-frame sequences with V and J called. Part of the clones is not carried over; for the studies checked, unresolved V genes explain less than half of this, and the remainder is unexplained. V and J calls and clone size are given by that table; D and trimming were obtained from the DNA. The sample table lists over 70,000 clones, roughly 80% of them with a count of one. The ten largest clones capture 15% to 20% of the sample.

The chain employs TRBV4-3 and TRBJ2-3, and 8 bases in between align with TRBD2. The sequence came from a man in his 70s who had recovered from COVID-19. Sequencing was carried out using peripheral blood. CDR3 loop: CASSQGDWVAGGVDTQYF. The DNA sequence is given as TGCGCCAGCAGCCAAGGGGACTGGGTGGCGGGAGGAGTAGATACGCAGTATTTT.